These 16 T cell receptor beta chains came from one sample sequenced in a study of shared clonotypes between healthy human individuals. TCRdb's copy holds only in-frame clones and misses some; the assay was immunoSEQ multiplex PCR. The sample records around 700,000 clones, roughly 70% being singletons. Sequencing was carried out using memory CD4+ T cells sorted from blood. Noted subset: CD45RA-negative fraction. Receptor source: a woman aged 25 to 45 in good health.

This clone has more than one count but fewer than ten. CDR3 in DNA: TGTGCCAGCTCACTTAAAGGTCAGCGGGGGAACCAAGAGACCCAGTACTTC. Amino acid sequence: CASSLKGQRGNQETQYF. V is TRBV18 and J is TRBJ2-5; 8 nucleotides line up with TRBD2. Germline values: CDR1 KGHSH, CDR2 LQKENI. The CDR3 is 17 amino acids. After removal of 4 bases from V and 0 bases from J, the junction contained 10 bases not matched to a gene.

This clone turned up a few times. This chain connects TRBV5-1 to TRBJ2-7; 9 bases align to TRBD1. Germline V gene data show CDR1 as SGHRS and CDR2 as YFSETQ. The V and J ends lost 2 bases and 4 bases, in that order; junction bases with no gene match: 13. The CDR3 is 17 amino acids. CDR3 sequence: CASSFLSPGQGAYEQYF. Here the CDR3 DNA reads TGCGCCAGCAGCTTCCTCTCCCCGGGACAGGGAGCGTACGAGCAGTACTTC. The whole variable domain, remainder taken from reference TRBV5-1 and TRBJ2-7, is KAGVTQTPRYLIKTRGQQVTLSCSPISGHRSVSWYQQTPGQGLQFLFEYFSETQRNKGNFPGRFSGRQFSNSRSEMNVSTLELGDSALYLCASSFLSPGQGAYEQYFGPGTRLTVT.

With respect to this clone: Other DNA sequences from this sample encode an identical CDR3 as well. The rearrangement links TRBV7-3 to TRBJ1-2; D possibly corresponds to TRBD1 (6 bases). Per the germline V gene, CDR1 is SGHTA and CDR2 is FQGTGA. The CDR3 is made up of 15 amino acids. V shed 5 bases and J shed 4 bases, with 17 bases lying between them. In DNA form, the CDR3 reads TGTGCCAGCAGCCCCGGGGGCGGAGGGGGCTATGGCTACACCTTC. Translated, it gives CASSPGGGGGYGYTF.

V is TRBV4-1 and J is TRBJ1-2; maybe TRBD1 (5 bases). This CDR3 contains 12 residues. Trimming left V 8 bases short and J 2 bases short, with 9 bases between. Germline lookup yields CDR1 MGHRA and CDR2 YSYEKL. DNA of the CDR3: TGCGCCAGCGGTACAGGAAACTATGGCTACACCTTC. This translates into CASGTGNYGYTF.

The chain uses TRBV28 and TRBJ1-5; D possibly corresponds to TRBD1 (6 bases). Per germline, CDR1 MDHEN and CDR2 SYDVKM. V was trimmed by 6 bases and J by 5 bases, leaving 11 bases between them. This CDR3 has 13 residues. CDR3 sequence (DNA): TGTGCCAGCAGCAACAGGGCCTATCAGCCCCAGCATTTT. This sequence encodes CASSNRAYQPQHF.

This sequence joins TRBV2 and TRBJ2-7; D tentatively reads TRBD1 or TRBD2 (5 bases each). V was pared by 5 bases and J by 7 bases, with 18 bases between. There are 14 residues in the CDR3. The V gene's germline CDR1 is SNHLY and CDR2 FYNNEI. The CDR3 here is CASSTGVTRGEQYF. The CDR3 nucleotides read TGTGCCAGCAGTACAGGCGTCACTAGAGGAGAGCAGTACTTC.

The chain has TRBV23-1 and TRBJ1-1; 11 positions match TRBD1. TRBV23-1 is an open reading frame whose function is uncertain. V was clipped by 4 bases and J by 7 bases; unmatched bases: 5. The CDR3 has 14 amino acids. The CDR3 protein is CASSPGQGAVEAFF. The CDR3, as DNA: TGCGCCAGCAGTCCCGGACAGGGGGCCGTTGAAGCTTTCTTT.

The chain combines TRBV18 with TRBJ1-1; no firm D call. The CDR3 is 13 residues long. Germline V gene sequence: CDR1 KGHSH, CDR2 LQKENI. With 3 bases removed from V and 9 bases from J, the gap between germline ends came to 14 bases. CDR3 amino acids: CASSPDDRGKAFF. The DNA for the CDR3 is TGTGCCAGCTCACCCGACGACCGGGGTAAAGCTTTCTTT.

With respect to this clone: A read error may explain this, as a much larger clone is one base away. The chain is built from TRBV4-2 and TRBJ2-7; D uncertain. Germline V gives CDR1 LGHNA, CDR2 YNFKEQ. The ends were cut back, 2 bases at V and 3 bases at J, with 2 bases in the middle. CDR3 length: 11 residues. The CDR3 protein is CASSQNYEQYF. CDR3 DNA: TGTGCCAGCAGCCAAAACTACGAGCAGTACTTC.

V is TRBV10-3 and J is TRBJ2-3; possibly TRBD2 for D (6 bases). Germline CDR1 and CDR2: ENHRY and SYGVKD. The CDR3 spans 14 residues. Trimming cost V 10 bases and J 0 bases, with 14 bases left between them. CDR3 loop: CATLDYYSTDTQYF. The CDR3 DNA follows: TGTGCCACTTTGGACTACTATAGCACAGATACGCAGTATTTT.

This clone was counted a single time. The rearrangement links TRBV18 to TRBJ1-2, with 9 bases that match TRBD1. Germline V gives CDR1 KGHSH, CDR2 LQKENI. This CDR3 is built from 14 residues. Trimming removed 6 bases from V and 4 bases from J; junction bases left unmatched: 6. The CDR3 DNA sequence: TGTGCCAGCTCGTCGGGACAGGGTAGCTATGGCTACACCTTC. The encoded protein is CASSSGQGSYGYTF.

V gene TRBV29-1 combines with J gene TRBJ2-7, with 9 bases identical to TRBD2. J gave up 6 bases and V 4 bases, and 4 bases lay outside the gene matches. This CDR3 region has 12 residues. Germline values: CDR1 SQVTM, CDR2 ANQGSEA. The CDR3 region has the DNA TGCAGCGTTGTAGCGGGAGTAAGCGAGCAGTACTTC. Translating gives CSVVAGVSEQYF.

This chain uses TRBV28 with TRBJ2-3, with 9 positions matching TRBD1. In germline, CDR1 is MDHEN, CDR2 SYDVKM. V trimming: 3 bases; J trimming: 2 bases; junction bases outside the gene matches: 6. The CDR3 contains 16 residues. The CDR3 reads CASSLGTGSNTDTQYF. The CDR3 nucleotides are TGTGCCAGCAGTTTGGGGACAGGGTCGAACACAGATACGCAGTATTTT.

The chain combines TRBV4-1 with TRBJ1-2, with 7 positions matching TRBD1. Trimming at V came to 3 bases and at J to 1 base, leaving 5 bases not matched to a gene. Germline CDR1 is MGHRA and CDR2 is YSYEKL. The CDR3 runs to 15 residues. CDR3 in DNA: TGCGCCAGCAGCCATCTGGACAGGCATAACTATGGCTACACCTTC. It yields the protein CASSHLDRHNYGYTF.

This clone was counted a few times. This chain joins TRBV5-5 and TRBJ1-2, with 7 bases aligning to TRBD1. In germline, CDR1 is SGHKS, CDR2 YYEKEE (reference sequence). The J segment lost 2 bases and the V segment lost 1 base, leaving 8 bases of the junction unmatched. CDR3 length equals 16 residues. The CDR3: CASSLSAGGFNYGYTF. The CDR3 DNA reads TGTGCCAGCAGCTTGTCGGCAGGGGGGTTCAACTATGGCTACACCTTC.

The chain employs TRBV6-1 and TRBJ2-6; tentatively, D is TRBD1 (6 bases). CDR3 length: 18 amino acids. CDR1 is MNHNS and CDR2 is SASEGT in the germline V gene. The V end lost 4 bases, the J end lost 0 bases, and 16 bases lay between the germline ends. CDR3 sequence: CASSVGTPFGSGANVLTF. The CDR3, as DNA: TGTGCCAGCAGTGTGGGGACACCCTTTGGCTCTGGGGCCAACGTCCTGACTTTC.